This entry features one TCR beta chain sequence. This clonotype has more than one count but fewer than ten. Its antigen has not been determined. No base qualities exist here, and no much larger clone lies one base off it. The library relied on PCR. These reads were obtained on a NextSeq 500. Bulk TCR libraries were generated as previously described, with the TCR primers listed in Table S5 used. Purification of total RNA was performed with the Qiagen AllPrep DNA/RNA kit. Before analysis, reads from multiple sequencing runs of the same library were pooled. Per the source publication's procedure: Reads were retained only if their TCR constant sequence matched exactly, and those retained reads were trimmed to 150 nt and grouped according to their 12-nt molecular barcodes. Reads within each barcode group were sub-clustered using a 15% Levenshtein threshold, and quality-weighted consensus sequences were constructed for each RNA molecule. Non-functional sequences were removed, as were lower-count sequences one edit away from another. Barcode sub-clusters with fewer than 20% of the maximum read count were removed, based on fitting two negative binomial distributions. Using fastp trimming at Q25 and MiXCR clonotype assembly, TCRdb reanalyzed the public sequencing data and kept in-frame beta chains. A single entry per CDR3 protein holds the most common genes and DNA from its merged rows. These V and J calls are TCRdb output, not the study's own analysis. This sample comprises over 65,000 distinct CDR3 sequences, around a quarter of them detected only once. Together, the top ten hold about 0.73% of the sample.

This record belongs to a study of molecular identifiers for immune sequencing clone quantification listed by TCRdb under 2018. Notes on the research overall: In a replicate experiment, RNA from about 21,000 or 97,000 naive CD8 T cells was split into five aliquots, four of which were sequenced. This methods study benchmarked molecular-identifier clustering-based TCR repertoire sequencing (MIDCIRS) and TCR RNA copy counting, using CD8 T cells to do so.

The full study reports these points: Even against a background of about a million naive CD8 T cells, spiked-in Jurkat TCR RNA amounting to a single cell's worth was reported to be detectable. The naive libraries included spiked-in Jurkat TCR RNA (about 9 copies' worth), and this Jurkat TCR RNA is not part of the donor repertoire. The sizes of highly expanded clones could end up underestimated when identical TCR molecules share a barcode. Modeling estimated around 3 recovered TCR RNA copies per cell, compared with about 10 by digital PCR, which implies 25% to 30% capture efficiency. In CMV-specific effector cells, over 97% of molecules were held by clones above 20 RNA copies, whereas under 1% of molecules were held by such clones in naive cells. Without barcode sub-clustering, chimeric consensus sequences inflated TCR diversity; chimeras reached as high as 47%.

V was cut back by 0 bases and J by 4 bases, leaving a gap of 12 bases between them. CDR1 and CDR2, looked up from the germline V gene, are SGHVS and FQNEAQ. The CDR3 measures 15 amino acids from cysteine to phenylalanine. Only the CDR3 region is kept as DNA, spanning 45 bases read in frame from base 1. Libraries of naive CD8 T cells were generated from about 19,000 to 1,100,000 sorted cells, with 10%, 30% or 50% of the purified RNA used. Naive CD8 T cells were FACS-sorted as CD8+CD4-CCR7+CD45RA+ on a BD FACSAria II into RLT Plus buffer. To test detection sensitivity, Jurkat RNA equal to approximately ten TCR copies was added to samples of 20,000-1,000,000 naive CD8 T cells. Enrichment of CD8 T cells was done with RosetteSep CD8+ T Cell Enrichment Cocktail plus Ficoll-Paque, and ACK red cell lysis came afterward.

Sequencing was done on a sample of naive CD8+ T cells from blood, with Jurkat cell RNA spiked in. The intended sense of this specimen's cell subset or site label: FACS-sorted CD8+CD4-CCR7+CD45RA+ naive T cells. The TCR originated in a human donor in good health. Some libraries in this study had Jurkat cell RNA spiked in. The rearranged segments are TRBV7-8 and TRBJ1-1, with a weak D call of TRBD1 (6 bases match). The nucleotide sequence is given as TGTGCCAGCAGCTTAGCGGGGGGCGAGAGCACTGAAGCTTTCTTT. Its translation reads: CASSLAGGESTEAFF.